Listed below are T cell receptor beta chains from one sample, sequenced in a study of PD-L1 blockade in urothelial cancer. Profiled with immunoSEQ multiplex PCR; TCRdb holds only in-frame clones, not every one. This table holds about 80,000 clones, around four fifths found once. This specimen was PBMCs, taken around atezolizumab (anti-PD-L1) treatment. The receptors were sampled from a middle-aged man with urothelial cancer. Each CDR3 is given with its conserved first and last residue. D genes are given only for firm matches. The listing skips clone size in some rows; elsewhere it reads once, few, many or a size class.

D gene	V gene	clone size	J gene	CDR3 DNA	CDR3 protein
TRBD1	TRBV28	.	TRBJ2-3	TGTGCCAGCAGTTTCGGGACAGGGGTCCCAGATACGCAGTATTTT	CASSFGTGVPDTQYF
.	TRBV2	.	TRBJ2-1	TGTGCCAGCAGTGGTGGCCTTCTTAACAGGGATGAGCAGTTCTTC	CASSGGLLNRDEQFF
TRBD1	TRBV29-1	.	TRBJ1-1	TGCAGCCCCACAGTCCCGGGACAGCTTTCTCTCTTT	CSPTVPGQLSLF
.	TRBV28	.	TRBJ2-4	TGTGCCAGCAGTTCCGGCGGGCGTTATCAGTACTTC	CASSSGGRYQYF
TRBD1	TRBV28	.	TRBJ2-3	TGTGCCAGCAGTCTGCTGGGACAGGGGCGCGATACGCAGTATTTT	CASSLLGQGRDTQYF
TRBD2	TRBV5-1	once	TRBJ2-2	TGCGCCAGCAGCCCGACGGCGGGAGGGCTAAGCGGGGAGCTGTTTTTT	CASSPTAGGLSGELFF
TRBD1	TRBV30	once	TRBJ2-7	TGTGCCTGGAGTACCATTTGGACAGGGCCATCCTACGAGCAGTACTTC	CAWSTIWTGPSYEQYF
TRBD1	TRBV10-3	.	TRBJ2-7	TGTGCCATCAGTGAGTCGGGGACAGCCTACGAGCAGTACTTC	CAISESGTAYEQYF
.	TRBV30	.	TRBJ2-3	TGTGCCTGGAGCCTAGCTAGCACAGATACGCAGTATTTT	CAWSLASTDTQYF
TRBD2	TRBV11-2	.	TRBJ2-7	TGTGCCAGCACAGACGGGGGGTACGAGCAGTACTTC	CASTDGGYEQYF